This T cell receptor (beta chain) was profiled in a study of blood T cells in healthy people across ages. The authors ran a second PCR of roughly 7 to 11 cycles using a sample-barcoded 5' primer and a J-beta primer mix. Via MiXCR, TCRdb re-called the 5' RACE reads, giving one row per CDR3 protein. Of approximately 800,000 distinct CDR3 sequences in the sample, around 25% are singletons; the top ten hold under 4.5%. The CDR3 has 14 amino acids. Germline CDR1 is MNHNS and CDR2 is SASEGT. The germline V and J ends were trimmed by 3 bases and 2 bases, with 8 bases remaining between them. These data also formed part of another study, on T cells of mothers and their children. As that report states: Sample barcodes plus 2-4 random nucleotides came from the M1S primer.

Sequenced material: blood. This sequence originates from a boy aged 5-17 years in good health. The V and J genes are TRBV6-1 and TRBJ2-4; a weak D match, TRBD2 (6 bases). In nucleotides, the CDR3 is TGTGCCAGCAGTGATGGGGGGACCAAAAACATTCAGTACTTC. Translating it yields CASSDGGTKNIQYF.